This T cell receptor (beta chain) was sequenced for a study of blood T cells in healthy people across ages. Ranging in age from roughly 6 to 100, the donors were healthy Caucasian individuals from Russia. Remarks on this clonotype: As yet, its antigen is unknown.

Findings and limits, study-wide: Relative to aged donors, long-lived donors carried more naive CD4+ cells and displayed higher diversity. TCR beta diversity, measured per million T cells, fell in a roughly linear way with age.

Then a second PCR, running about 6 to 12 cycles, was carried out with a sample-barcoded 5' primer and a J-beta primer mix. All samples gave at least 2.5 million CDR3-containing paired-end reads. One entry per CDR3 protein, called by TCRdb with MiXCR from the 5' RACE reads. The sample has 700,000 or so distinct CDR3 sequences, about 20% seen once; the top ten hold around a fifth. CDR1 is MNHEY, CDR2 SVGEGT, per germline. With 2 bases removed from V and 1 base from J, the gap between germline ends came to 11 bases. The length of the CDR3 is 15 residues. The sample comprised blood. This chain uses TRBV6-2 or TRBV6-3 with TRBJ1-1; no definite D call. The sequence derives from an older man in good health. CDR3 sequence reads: CASSYVAGENTEAFF. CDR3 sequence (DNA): TGTGCCAGCAGTTACGTAGCCGGGGAGAACACTGAAGCTTTCTTT.